A single T cell receptor beta chain is shown here with its context. This sample was taken from a study of blood T cell repertoires in COVID-19. The wider study: There were acute and convalescent COVID-19 samples, and they came from the United States, Italy and Spain. The analysed material was cDNA or gDNA that came from T cells, B-cell-depleted T cells, or PBMCs.

A Seattle source enrolled patients during active infection and followed them longitudinally. In the source study's methods: For nucleated cells, counts were estimated from reference gene primer amplification. The method was immunoSEQ multiplex PCR; TCRdb's version includes in-frame clones alone and lacks a portion of them. V and J calls and clone size are as listed in that table; D and trimming were resolved from the DNA. The sample holds roughly 410,000 clones; about 89% are singletons and the top ten take about 2.3%. V was shortened by 0 bases and J by 2 bases, with 10 bases between the two germline ends. CDR1 and CDR2 (germline): SGHNT, YYREEE (reference sequence). The CDR3 runs to 15 residues.

The receptor was isolated from a woman aged 55-70 years with COVID-19, enrolled during active disease. The chain employs TRBV5-4 and TRBJ2-3; a possible D gene is TRBD2 (6 bases). Sequencing was done on a sample of peripheral blood. As DNA, the CDR3 is TGTGCCAGCAGCTTGGGAGGCGGGGACACAGATACGCAGTATTTT. Translation gives CASSLGGGDTDTQYF. The complete variable domain, with remaining parts taken from reference TRBV5-4 and TRBJ2-3, reads ETGVTQSPTHLIKTRGQQVTLRCSSQSGHNTVSWYQQALGQGPQFIFQYYREEENGRGNFPPRFSGLQFPNYSSELNVNALELDDSALYLCASSLGGGDTDTQYFGPGTRLTVL.